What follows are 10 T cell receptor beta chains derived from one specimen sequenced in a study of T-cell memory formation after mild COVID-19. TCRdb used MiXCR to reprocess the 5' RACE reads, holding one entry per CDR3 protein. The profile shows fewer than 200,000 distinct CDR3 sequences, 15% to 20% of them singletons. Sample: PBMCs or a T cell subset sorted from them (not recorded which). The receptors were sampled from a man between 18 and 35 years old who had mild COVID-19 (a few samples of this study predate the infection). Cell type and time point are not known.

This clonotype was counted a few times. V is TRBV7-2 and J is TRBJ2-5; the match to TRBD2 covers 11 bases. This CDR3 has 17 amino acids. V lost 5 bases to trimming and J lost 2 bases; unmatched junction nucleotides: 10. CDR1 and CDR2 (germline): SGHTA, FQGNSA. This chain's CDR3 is CASSLHLTSGAQETQYF. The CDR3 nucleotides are TGTGCCAGCAGCCTCCACTTGACTAGCGGGGCTCAAGAGACCCAGTACTTC.

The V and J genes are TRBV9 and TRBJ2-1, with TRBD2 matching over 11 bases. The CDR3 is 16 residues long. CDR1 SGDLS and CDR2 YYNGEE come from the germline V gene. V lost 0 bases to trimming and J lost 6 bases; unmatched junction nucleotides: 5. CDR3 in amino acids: CASSVGGTSGPNEQFF. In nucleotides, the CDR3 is TGTGCCAGCAGCGTAGGGGGGACTAGCGGACCCAATGAGCAGTTCTTC.

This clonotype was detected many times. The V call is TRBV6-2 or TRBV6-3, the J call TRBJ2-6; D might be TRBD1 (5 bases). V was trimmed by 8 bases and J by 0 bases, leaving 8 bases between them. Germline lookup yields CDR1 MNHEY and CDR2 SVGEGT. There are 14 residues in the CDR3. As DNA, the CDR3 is TGTGCCAGCTTCCAGGGCTCTGGGGCCAACGTCCTGACTTTC. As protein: CASFQGSGANVLTF.

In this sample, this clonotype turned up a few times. The CDR3: CASSLFGGQDEKLFF. In nucleotides, the CDR3 is TGTGCCAGCAGCTTGTTCGGGGGGCAGGATGAAAAACTGTTTTTT. The chain is built from TRBV7-9 and TRBJ1-4; D possibly corresponds to TRBD1 (6 bases). The CDR3 covers 15 residues. The germline V and J ends were trimmed by 3 bases and 6 bases, with 14 bases remaining between them. CDR1 SEHNR and CDR2 FQNEAQ come from the germline V gene (reference sequence).

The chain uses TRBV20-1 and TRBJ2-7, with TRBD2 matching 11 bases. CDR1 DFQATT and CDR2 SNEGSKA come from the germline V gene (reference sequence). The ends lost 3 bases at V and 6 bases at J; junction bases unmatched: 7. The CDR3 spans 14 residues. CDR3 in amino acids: CSARDSGGASEQYV. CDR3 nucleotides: TGCAGTGCTAGGGATAGCGGGGGGGCTTCCGAGCAGTACGTC.

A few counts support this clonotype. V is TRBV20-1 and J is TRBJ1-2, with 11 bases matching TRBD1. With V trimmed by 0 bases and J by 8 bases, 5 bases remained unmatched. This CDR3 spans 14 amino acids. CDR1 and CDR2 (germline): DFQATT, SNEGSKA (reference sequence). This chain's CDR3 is CSARDQGQGEGYTF. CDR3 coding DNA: TGCAGTGCTAGAGATCAGGGACAGGGGGAAGGCTACACCTTC.

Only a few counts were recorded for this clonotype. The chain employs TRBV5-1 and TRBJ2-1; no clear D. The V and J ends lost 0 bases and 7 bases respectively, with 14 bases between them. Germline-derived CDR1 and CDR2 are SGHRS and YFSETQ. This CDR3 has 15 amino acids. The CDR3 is CASSLAQPSKNEQFF. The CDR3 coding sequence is TGCGCCAGCAGCTTGGCCCAGCCCTCCAAAAATGAGCAGTTCTTC.

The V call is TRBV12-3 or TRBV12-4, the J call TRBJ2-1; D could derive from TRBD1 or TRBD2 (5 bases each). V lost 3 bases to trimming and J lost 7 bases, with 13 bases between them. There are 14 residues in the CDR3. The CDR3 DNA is TGTGCCAGCAGTTTCAGGGTTAGGGAGAATGAGCAGTTCTTC. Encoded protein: CASSFRVRENEQFF.

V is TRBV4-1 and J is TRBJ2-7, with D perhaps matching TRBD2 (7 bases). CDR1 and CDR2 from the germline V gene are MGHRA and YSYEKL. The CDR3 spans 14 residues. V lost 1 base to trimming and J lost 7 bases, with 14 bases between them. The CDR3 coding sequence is TGCGCCAGCAGCCAAGTGGGGGGGCTCGGGGAGCAGTACGTC. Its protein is CASSQVGGLGEQYV.

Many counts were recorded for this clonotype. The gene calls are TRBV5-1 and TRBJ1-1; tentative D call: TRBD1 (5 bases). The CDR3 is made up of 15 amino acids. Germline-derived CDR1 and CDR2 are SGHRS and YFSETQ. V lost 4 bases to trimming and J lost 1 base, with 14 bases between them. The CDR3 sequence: CASSLAGMANTEAFF. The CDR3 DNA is TGCGCCAGCAGCCTTGCAGGGATGGCGAACACTGAAGCTTTCTTT.